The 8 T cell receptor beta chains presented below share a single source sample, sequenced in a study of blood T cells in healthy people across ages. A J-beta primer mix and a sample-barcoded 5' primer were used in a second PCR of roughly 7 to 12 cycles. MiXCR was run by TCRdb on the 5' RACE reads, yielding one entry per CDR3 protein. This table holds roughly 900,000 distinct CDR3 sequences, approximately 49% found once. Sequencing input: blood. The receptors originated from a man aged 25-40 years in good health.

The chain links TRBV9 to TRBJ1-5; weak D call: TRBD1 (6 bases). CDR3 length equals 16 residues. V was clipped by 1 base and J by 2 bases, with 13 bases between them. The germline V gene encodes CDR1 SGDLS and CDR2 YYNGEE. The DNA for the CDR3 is TGTGCCAGCAGCGTACCGTGCCGACAGGGCAATCAGCCCCAGCATTTT. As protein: CASSVPCRQGNQPQHF.

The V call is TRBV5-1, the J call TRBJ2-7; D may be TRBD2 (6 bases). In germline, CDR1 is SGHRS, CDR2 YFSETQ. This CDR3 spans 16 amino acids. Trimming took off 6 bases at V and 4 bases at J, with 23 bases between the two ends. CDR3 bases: TGCGCCAGCATCCGAGGGCGGGGACCCTTTCGGTACGAGCAGTACTTC. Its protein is CASIRGRGPFRYEQYF.

CDR3 nucleotides: TGTGCCAGCAGTGACTCCGCAGGGGTGAACACTGAAGCTTTCTTT. Translating it yields CASSDSAGVNTEAFF. This sequence joins TRBV6-4 and TRBJ1-1; TRBD1 might be the D (6 bases). The CDR3 length is 15 residues. V lost 0 bases and J 0 bases, leaving 8 bases between the germline ends. Per the germline V gene, CDR1 is MRHNA and CDR2 is SNTAGT.

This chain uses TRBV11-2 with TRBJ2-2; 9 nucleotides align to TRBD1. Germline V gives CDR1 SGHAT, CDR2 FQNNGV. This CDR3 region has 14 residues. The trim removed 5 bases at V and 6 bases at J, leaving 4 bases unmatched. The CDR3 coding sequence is TGTGCCAGCAGCGCGACAGGGGGGGCCGGGGAGCTGTTTTTT. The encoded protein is CASSATGGAGELFF.

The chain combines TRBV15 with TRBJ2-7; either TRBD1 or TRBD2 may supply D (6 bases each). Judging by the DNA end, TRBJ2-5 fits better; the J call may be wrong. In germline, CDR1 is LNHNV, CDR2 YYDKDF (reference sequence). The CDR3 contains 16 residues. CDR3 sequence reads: CATRRKGGQIQETQYF. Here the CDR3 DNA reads TGTGCCACCAGGCGAAAAGGGGGGCAGATCCAAGAGACCCAGTACTTC.

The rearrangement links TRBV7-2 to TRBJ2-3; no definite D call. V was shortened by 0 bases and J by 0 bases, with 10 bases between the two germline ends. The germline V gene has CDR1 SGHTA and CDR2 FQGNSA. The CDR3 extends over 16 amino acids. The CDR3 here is CASSLALTLSTDTQYF. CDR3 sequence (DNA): TGTGCCAGCAGCTTAGCCCTGACACTCAGCACAGATACGCAGTATTTT.

The CDR3 spells CASSLGTVSRLRGYTF. The DNA for the CDR3 is TGTGCCAGCAGCTTAGGGACAGTTTCCCGTTTGAGAGGCTACACCTTC. This chain uses TRBV7-2 with TRBJ1-2; TRBD1 might be the D (6 bases). V lost 1 base and J lost 8, with 20 bases in between. Germline assignment: CDR1 SGHTA and CDR2 FQGNSA. The CDR3 spans 16 residues. The entire variable domain, with the rest obtained from reference TRBV7-2 and TRBJ1-2, is as follows: GAGVSQSPSNKVTEKGKDVELRCDPISGHTALYWYRQSLGQGLEFLIYFQGNSAPDKSGLPSDRFSAERTGGSVSTLTIQRTQQEDSAVYLCASSLGTVSRLRGYTFGSGTRLTVV.

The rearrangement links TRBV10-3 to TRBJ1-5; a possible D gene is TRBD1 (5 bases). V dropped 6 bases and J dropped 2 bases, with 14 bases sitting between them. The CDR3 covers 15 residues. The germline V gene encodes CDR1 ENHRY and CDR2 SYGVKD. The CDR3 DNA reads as TGTGCCATCAGCGCAGGGTGGGGTGGCAATCAGCCCCAGCATTTT. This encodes CAISAGWGGNQPQHF.